A single sample is the source of the 10 T cell receptor beta chains below, sequenced in a study of blood T cell repertoires in COVID-19. Profiling relied on immunoSEQ multiplex PCR, and the TCRdb table lists in-frame clones only, not all of them. There are about 160,000 clones in the sample; 92% occur only once, and 4.8% lies in the top ten. Sample: peripheral blood. Source of these receptors: a young man with COVID-19, enrolled during active disease.

The chain joins TRBV7-2 to TRBJ2-7, with 7 bases identical to TRBD1. The CDR3 consists of 17 residues. With V trimmed by 4 bases and J by 3 bases, 15 bases remained unmatched. Germline lookup yields CDR1 SGHTA and CDR2 FQGNSA. CDR3: CASSSSVGTVTLYEQYF. Written as DNA, the CDR3 is TGTGCCAGCAGCTCGAGTGTCGGGACAGTTACCCTCTACGAGCAGTACTTC.

J is TRBJ1-2 and V is TRBV30, with D possibly matching TRBD1 (5 bases). The CDR3 covers 13 residues. The germline gives CDR1 GTSNPN, CDR2 SVGIG (reference sequence). V was shortened by 4 bases and J by 6 bases, with 15 bases between the two germline ends. CDR3 sequence (DNA): TGTGCCTGGAATGAGGGGACTAAGGATGGCTACACCTTC. This encodes CAWNEGTKDGYTF.

The chain uses TRBV7-3 and TRBJ2-3; 9 nucleotides align to TRBD1. The junction had 1 base not matched to a gene; V was cut back by 4 bases and J by 5 bases. CDR1 SGHTA and CDR2 FQGTGA come from the germline V gene. This CDR3 spans 13 amino acids. CDR3 nucleotide sequence: TGTGCCAGCAGCTCGACAGGGGGAGATACGCAGTATTTT. Amino acid sequence: CASSSTGGDTQYF.

The rearrangement joins TRBV6-2 or TRBV6-3 to TRBJ2-3; TRBD2 matches at 11 bases. This CDR3 is 16 amino acids long. CDR1 is MNHEY, CDR2 SVGEGT, per germline. The V and J ends lost 5 bases and 2 bases, in that order; junction bases with no gene match: 6. The CDR3 region has the DNA TGTGCCAGCAGTGCCCCTAGCGGGGGGACCACAGATACGCAGTATTTT. It specifies CASSAPSGGTTDTQYF.

The gene calls are TRBV7-2 and TRBJ1-1, with 7 bases aligning to TRBD1. The CDR3 sequence is 13 residues long. V shed 6 bases, J shed 4 bases, and the junction held 5 bases outside the gene matches. Germline CDR1 SGHTA, CDR2 FQGNSA. The CDR3 DNA is TGTGCCAGCAGGCCCCAGGGGGGCACTGAAGCTTTCTTT. This translates into CASRPQGGTEAFF.

The chain links TRBV19 to TRBJ2-4, with a tentative D call TRBD2 (6 bases). Germline lookup yields CDR1 LNHDA and CDR2 SQIVND (reference sequence). The CDR3 totals 16 residues. V was trimmed by 0 bases and J by 0 bases, leaving 9 bases between them. The CDR3 sequence is CASSIEGEVAKNIQYF. The CDR3 region has the DNA TGTGCCAGTAGTATAGAGGGGGAGGTAGCCAAAAACATTCAGTACTTC.

V gene TRBV7-9 combines with J gene TRBJ2-1, with 13 bases matching TRBD2. V shed 1 base, J shed 15 bases, and the junction held 12 bases outside the gene matches. The V gene's germline CDR1 is SEHNR and CDR2 FQNEAQ (reference sequence). This CDR3 has 16 residues. The CDR3 DNA reads as TGTGCCAGCAGCTTAGACGCCGGACTAGCGGGGGTTGAAGGGTTCTTC. Amino acids: CASSLDAGLAGVEGFF.

The J gene is TRBJ1-2, the V gene TRBV7-9, with D unresolved. From germline, CDR1 is SEHNR and CDR2 FQNEAQ (reference sequence). The CDR3 is 14 residues long. The germline V and J ends were trimmed by 3 bases and 8 bases, with 16 bases remaining between them. DNA of the CDR3: TGTGCCAGCAGCTTGATTTCAGGCGGAGGAGGCTACACCTTC. Protein: CASSLISGGGGYTF.

The chain uses TRBV19 and TRBJ1-1; 7 bases agree with TRBD1. The CDR3 spans 15 residues. V lost 1 base and J lost 1; bases outside the gene matches: 3. Germline CDR1 reads LNHDA; CDR2 reads SQIVND (reference sequence). CDR3 sequence reads: CASSIGDSQNTEAFF. CDR3 bases: TGTGCCAGTAGTATAGGGGACAGCCAGAACACTGAAGCTTTCTTT. Together with reference TRBV19 and TRBJ1-1, the CDR3 gives the full variable domain: DGGITQSPKYLFRKEGQNVTLSCEQNLNHDAMYWYRQDPGQGLRLIYYSQIVNDFQKGDIAEGYSVSREKKESFPLTVTSAQKNPTAFYLCASSIGDSQNTEAFFGQGTRLTVV.

The gene calls are TRBV7-2 and TRBJ2-2; possibly TRBD1 for D (6 bases). V was shortened by 6 bases and J by 7 bases, with 15 bases between the two germline ends. The germline V gene has CDR1 SGHTA and CDR2 FQGNSA. The CDR3 contains 14 residues. The CDR3 here is CASRTTGSRGELFF. In nucleotides, the CDR3 is TGTGCCAGCAGGACTACAGGGTCTCGCGGGGAGCTGTTTTTT. Filled out from reference TRBV7-2 and TRBJ2-2, the complete variable domain reads GAGVSQSPSNKVTEKGKDVELRCDPISGHTALYWYRQSLGQGLEFLIYFQGNSAPDKSGLPSDRFSAERTGGSVSTLTIQRTQQEDSAVYLCASRTTGSRGELFFGEGSRLTVL.